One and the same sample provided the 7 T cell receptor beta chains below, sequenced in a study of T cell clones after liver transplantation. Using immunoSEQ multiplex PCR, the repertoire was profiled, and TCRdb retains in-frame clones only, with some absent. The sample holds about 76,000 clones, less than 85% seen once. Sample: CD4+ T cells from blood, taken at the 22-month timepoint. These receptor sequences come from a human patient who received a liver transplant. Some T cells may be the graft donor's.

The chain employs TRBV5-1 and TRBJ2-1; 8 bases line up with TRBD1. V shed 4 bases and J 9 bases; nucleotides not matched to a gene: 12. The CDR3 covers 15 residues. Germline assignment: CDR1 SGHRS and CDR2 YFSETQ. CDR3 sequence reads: CASSPTRTGIGEQFF. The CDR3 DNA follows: TGCGCCAGCAGCCCGACACGGACAGGGATCGGTGAGCAGTTCTTC.

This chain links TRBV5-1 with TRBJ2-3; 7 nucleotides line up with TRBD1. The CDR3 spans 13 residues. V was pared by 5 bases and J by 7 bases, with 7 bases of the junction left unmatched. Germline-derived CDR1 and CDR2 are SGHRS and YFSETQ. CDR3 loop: CASSSTGENTQYF. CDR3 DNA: TGCGCCAGCAGTTCCACAGGGGAAAATACGCAGTATTTT.

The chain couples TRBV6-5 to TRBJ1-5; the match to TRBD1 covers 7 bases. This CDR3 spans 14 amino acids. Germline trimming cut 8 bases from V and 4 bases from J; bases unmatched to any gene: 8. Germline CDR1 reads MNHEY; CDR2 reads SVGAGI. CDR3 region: CASRLEGANQPQHF. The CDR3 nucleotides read TGTGCCAGCCGCTTGGAGGGGGCTAATCAGCCCCAGCATTTT.

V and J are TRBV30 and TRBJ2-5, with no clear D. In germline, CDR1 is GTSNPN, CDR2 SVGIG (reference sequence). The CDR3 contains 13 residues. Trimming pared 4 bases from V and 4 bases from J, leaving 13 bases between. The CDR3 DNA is TGTGCCTGGAACTCGCAGTCCAGAGAGACCCAGTACTTC. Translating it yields CAWNSQSRETQYF.

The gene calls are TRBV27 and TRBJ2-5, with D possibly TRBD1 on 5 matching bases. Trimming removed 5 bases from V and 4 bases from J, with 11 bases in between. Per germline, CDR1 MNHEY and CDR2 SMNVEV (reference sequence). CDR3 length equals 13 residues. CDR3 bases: TGTGCCAGCAGTCGCCAGGGTATAGAGACCCAGTACTTC. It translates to CASSRQGIETQYF.

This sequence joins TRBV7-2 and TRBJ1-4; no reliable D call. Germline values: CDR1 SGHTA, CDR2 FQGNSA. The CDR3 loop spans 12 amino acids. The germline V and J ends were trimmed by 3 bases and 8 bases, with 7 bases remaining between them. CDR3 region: CASSFRGEKLFF. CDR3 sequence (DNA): TGTGCCAGCAGCTTTCGTGGAGAAAAACTGTTTTTT.

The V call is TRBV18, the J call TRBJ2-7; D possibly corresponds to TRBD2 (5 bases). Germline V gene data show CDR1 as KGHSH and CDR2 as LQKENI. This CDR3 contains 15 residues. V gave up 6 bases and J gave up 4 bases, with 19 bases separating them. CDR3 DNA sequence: TGTGCCAGCTCCTTCACTACGGCTAGGGAGTACGAGCAGTACTTC. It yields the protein CASSFTTAREYEQYF. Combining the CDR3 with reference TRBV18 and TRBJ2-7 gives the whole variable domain NAGVMQNPRHLVRRRGQEARLRCSPMKGHSHVYWYRQLPEEGLKFMVYLQKENIIDESGMPKERFSAEFPKEGPSILRIQQVVRGDSAAYFCASSFTTAREYEQYFGPGTRLTVT.